This is a list of T cell receptor beta chains from one sample in a study of regulatory T cells in long-lasting Graves disease. TCRdb independently ran MiXCR on the multiplex PCR reads; one entry per CDR3 protein. The profile shows 400,000 to 500,000 distinct CDR3 sequences, approximately 16% of them singletons. Separately, the same data were catalogued under a study of T cells in Graves' hyperthyroidism and ophthalmopathy.

Sequences were derived from peripheral blood mononuclear cells (PBMCs), sampled at new diagnosis, from a patient treated with antithyroid drugs. The receptors were gathered from a woman in her 40s with Graves disease. The CDR3 runs from the conserved cysteine through the conserved F or W. The D gene is left open where the match is weak. The listing skips clone size in some rows; elsewhere it reads once, few, many or a size class.

TRBV11-3	many	TRBJ2-7	TRBD2	TGTGCCAGCAGCCAACTACTAGCGATCCTGTCCGAGCAGTACTTC	CASSQLLAILSEQYF
TRBV12-3/TRBV12-4	many	TRBJ2-7	-	TGTGCCAGCAGTTTAAGAGGGGAATCCTACGAGCAGTACTTC	CASSLRGESYEQYF
TRBV7-8	many	TRBJ2-7	TRBD1	TGTGCCAGCAGCTTTAGAGGAACGGGACAGGTAACCTACGAGCAGTACTTC	CASSFRGTGQVTYEQYF
TRBV28	many	TRBJ1-5	TRBD1	TGTGCCAGCAGCCCCGGACAGGATAATCAGCCCCAGCATTTT	CASSPGQDNQPQHF
TRBV14	-	TRBJ2-3	TRBD2	TGTGCCAGCAGCCAAGGGGGATGGCGGGGGAGCACAGATACGCAGTATTTT	CASSQGGWRGSTDTQYF
TRBV28	few	TRBJ1-2	-	TGTGCCAGCTCGACGGGGCAGGGCTTTAACTATGGCTACACCTTC	CASSTGQGFNYGYTF
TRBV24-1	many	TRBJ1-2	-	TGTGCCACCAGTGATCCTCTTTATGGCTACACCTTC	CATSDPLYGYTF
TRBV7-8	few	TRBJ2-2	-	TGTGCCAGCAGCTCCCTTGGGGACGCCGCGAACACCGGGGAGCTGTTTTTT	CASSSLGDAANTGELFF
TRBV13	few	TRBJ1-4	-	TGTGCCAGCAGCTTAGGCGGGGAGTTGGGTGAAAAACTGTTTTTT	CASSLGGELGEKLFF
TRBV11-2	many	TRBJ2-7	-	TGTGCCAGCAGCTTAGCACAGGGCCCTTACGAGCAGTACTTC	CASSLAQGPYEQYF
TRBV12-3/TRBV12-4	few	TRBJ2-3	TRBD2	TGTGCCAGCACCCCCCTAGCGGGCACAGATACGCAGTATTTT	CASTPLAGTDTQYF
TRBV5-8	few	TRBJ1-5	-	TGTGCCAGCGACCGGGACATCTATCAGCCCCAGCATTTT	CASDRDIYQPQHF
TRBV27	many	TRBJ2-3	TRBD2	TGTGCCAGCAGTTTAGATCCAGCGGGGGGCACAGATACGCAGTATTTT	CASSLDPAGGTDTQYF
TRBV20-1	many	TRBJ1-2	TRBD1	TGCAGTGCCTCGACAGGGGAGGACGATGGCTACACCTTC	CSASTGEDDGYTF
TRBV9	many	TRBJ1-4	-	TGTGCCAGCAGCGACGGGTCCGGAGATGAAAAACTGTTTTTT	CASSDGSGDEKLFF
TRBV12-3/TRBV12-4	few	TRBJ1-1	-	TGTGCCAGCAGGCTGGGGGAAACGAACACTGAAGCTTTCTTT	CASRLGETNTEAFF
TRBV9	-	TRBJ2-2	TRBD2	TGCGCCAGCAGCCCCGGACTAGCGCCCGGGGAGCTGTTTTTT	CASSPGLAPGELFF
TRBV11-3	few	TRBJ2-2	-	TGTGCCAGCAGTAGCTTCGGGGGTCCGAACACCGGGGAGCTGTTTTTT	CASSSFGGPNTGELFF
TRBV18	many	TRBJ2-5	-	TGTGCCAGCTCACCACGGCGGACAGAGACCCAGTACTTC	CASSPRRTETQYF
TRBV14	-	TRBJ2-1	-	TGTGCCAGCAGCCACCCCTGGGGGAGGTCCCCCTACAATGAGCAGTTCTTC	CASSHPWGRSPYNEQFF
TRBV7-2	-	TRBJ1-3	-	TGTGCCAGCAGCTTAGGAGGCGGAAACTCTGGAAACACCATATATTTT	CASSLGGGNSGNTIYF
TRBV5-4	many	TRBJ1-2	TRBD1	TGTGCCAGCAGCCGGGACAGCGGAGGTGGCTACACCTTC	CASSRDSGGGYTF
TRBV19	few	TRBJ2-1	-	TGTGCCAGTAGTATAGACGATATTCGGAGTAATGAGCAGTTCTTC	CASSIDDIRSNEQFF
TRBV24-1	-	TRBJ2-1	-	TGTGCCACCAGTGAACCCGGGGTAAGGAATGGTGATGAGCAGTTCTTC	CATSEPGVRNGDEQFF
TRBV20-1	-	TRBJ1-3	TRBD1	TGCAGTGCTAGTACAGGGGTCCCGGCTGGAAACACCATATATTTT	CSASTGVPAGNTIYF
TRBV3-1	-	TRBJ1-5	TRBD1	TGTGCCAGCAGCCTCGGACAGGAGGGACAGCCCCAGCATTTT	CASSLGQEGQPQHF
TRBV5-1	few	TRBJ2-7	-	TGCGCCAGCAGCTTTTCGGGACACACCTACGAGCAGTACTTC	CASSFSGHTYEQYF
TRBV11-2	many	TRBJ1-1	-	TGTGCCAGCAGCTTAGCTCAATTGACTGAAGCTTTCTTT	CASSLAQLTEAFF